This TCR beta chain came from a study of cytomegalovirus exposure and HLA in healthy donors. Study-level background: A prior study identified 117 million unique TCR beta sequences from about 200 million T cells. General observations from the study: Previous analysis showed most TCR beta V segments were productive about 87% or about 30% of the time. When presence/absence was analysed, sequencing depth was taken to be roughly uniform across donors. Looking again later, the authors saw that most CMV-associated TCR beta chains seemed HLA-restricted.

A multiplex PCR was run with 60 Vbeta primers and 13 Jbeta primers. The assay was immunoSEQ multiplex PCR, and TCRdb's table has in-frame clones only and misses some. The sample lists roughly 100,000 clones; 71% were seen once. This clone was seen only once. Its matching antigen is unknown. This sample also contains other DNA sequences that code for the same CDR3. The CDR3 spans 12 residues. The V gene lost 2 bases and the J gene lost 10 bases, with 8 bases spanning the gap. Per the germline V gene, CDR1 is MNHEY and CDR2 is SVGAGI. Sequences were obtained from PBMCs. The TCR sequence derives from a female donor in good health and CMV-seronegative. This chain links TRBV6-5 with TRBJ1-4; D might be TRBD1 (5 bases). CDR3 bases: TGTGCCAGCAGTTACGGGGGAGGAAAACTGTTTTTT. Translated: CASSYGGGKLFF.